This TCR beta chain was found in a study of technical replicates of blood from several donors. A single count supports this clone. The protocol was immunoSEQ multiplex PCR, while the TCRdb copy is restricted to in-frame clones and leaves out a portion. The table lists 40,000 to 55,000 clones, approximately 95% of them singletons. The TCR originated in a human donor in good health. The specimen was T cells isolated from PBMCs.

The CDR3 protein is CASSLGRQGDEQYF. The CDR3 DNA sequence: TGTGCCAGCAGTTTAGGGCGACAGGGGGATGAGCAGTACTTC. The V call is TRBV27, the J call TRBJ2-7; TRBD1 agrees at 9 bases. V lost 2 bases and J lost 7; bases outside the gene matches: 6. This CDR3 is built from 14 residues. Looked up from germline, CDR1 is MNHEY and CDR2 is SMNVEV (reference sequence).